These 13 T cell receptor beta chains originate from one sample sequenced in a study of blood T cell repertoires in COVID-19. Generated by immunoSEQ multiplex PCR, the TCRdb table keeps only in-frame clones and is missing some. The sample lists 90,000 to 110,000 clones, about three quarters seen once, with approximately 20% in the top ten. The sequencing sample was made of peripheral blood. The receptors come from a woman in her 70s with acute or convalescent COVID-19.

The chain has TRBV10-3 and TRBJ1-2; tentatively, D is TRBD1 (5 bases). This CDR3 contains 12 residues. In germline, CDR1 is ENHRY, CDR2 SYGVKD. Trimming stripped 2 bases from V and 8 bases from J, with 9 bases between. CDR3 residues: CAISEAGGGYTF. The CDR3 DNA follows: TGTGCCATCAGTGAGGCGGGGGGAGGCTACACCTTC.

This chain uses TRBV6-5 with TRBJ1-3, with D possibly matching TRBD1 (5 bases). Germline V gene sequence: CDR1 MNHEY, CDR2 SVGAGI. The CDR3 consists of 15 residues. The V end lost 6 bases, the J end lost 8 bases, and 20 bases lay between the germline ends. The CDR3 coding sequence is TGTGCCAGCAGCTACATTATGGCCCAAGGGGACACCATATATTTT. This encodes CASSYIMAQGDTIYF.

The V call is TRBV18, the J call TRBJ1-2; TRBD1 agrees at 7 bases. The germline V gene encodes CDR1 KGHSH and CDR2 LQKENI. The CDR3 covers 14 residues. V was pared by 3 bases and J by 9 bases, with 10 bases of the junction left unmatched. The chain's CDR3 is CASSPSGQDGRYTF. The DNA for the CDR3 is TGTGCCAGCTCACCCTCTGGACAGGACGGGCGCTACACCTTC.

This chain connects TRBV5-6 to TRBJ1-3; 8 bases line up with TRBD1. CDR3 size: 15 residues. V lost 2 bases, J lost 2 bases, and 3 bases stayed unmatched. Germline CDR1 reads SGHDT; CDR2 reads YYEEEE. The CDR3: CASSFTGGTGNTIYF. The CDR3 coding sequence is TGTGCCAGCAGCTTCACAGGGGGAACTGGAAACACCATATATTTT.

This clone was counted a single time. The chain is built from TRBV7-2 and TRBJ1-2; 7 bases match TRBD1. The V and J ends lost 8 bases and 3 bases, in that order; junction bases with no gene match: 6. The germline V gene encodes CDR1 SGHTA and CDR2 FQGNSA. This CDR3 region has 13 residues. This CDR3 is CASGYRGDYGYTF. The CDR3 nucleotides read TGTGCCAGCGGATACAGGGGCGACTATGGCTACACCTTC. Combining the CDR3 with reference TRBV7-2 and TRBJ1-2 gives the whole variable domain GAGVSQSPSNKVTEKGKDVELRCDPISGHTALYWYRQSLGQGLEFLIYFQGNSAPDKSGLPSDRFSAERTGGSVSTLTIQRTQQEDSAVYLCASGYRGDYGYTFGSGTRLTVV.

The CDR3 loop is CASSETGVHNMNTEAFF. Written as DNA, the CDR3 is TGCGCCAGCAGTGAGACAGGGGTCCACAATATGAACACTGAAGCTTTCTTT. The V gene is TRBV10-1, the J gene TRBJ1-1, with 7 bases matching TRBD1. V lost 2 bases and J lost 0; bases outside the gene matches: 9. The germline V gene encodes CDR1 WNHNN and CDR2 SYGVQD (reference sequence). This CDR3 is 17 amino acids long.

The chain carries TRBV3-1 (or the pseudogene TRBV3-2) and TRBJ2-1, with D possibly TRBD2 on 6 matching bases. This CDR3 is 15 amino acids long. V lost 3 bases, J lost 2 bases, and 11 bases lay in between. CDR1 and CDR2 (germline): LGHDT, YNNKEL (reference sequence). CDR3 coding DNA: TGTGCCAGCAGCCAGGGACGGGAGACCTACAATGAGCAGTTCTTC. Amino acids: CASSQGRETYNEQFF.

The V and J genes are TRBV4-3 and TRBJ1-5, with a weak D call TRBD1 (6 bases). The ends were cut back, 1 base at V and 6 bases at J, with 7 bases in the middle. This CDR3 region has 13 residues. Looked up from germline, CDR1 is LGHNA and CDR2 is YSLEER. The CDR3 loop reads CASSQVRGQPQHF. Here the CDR3 DNA reads TGCGCCAGCAGCCAAGTCAGGGGTCAGCCCCAGCATTTT.

CDR3 nucleotide sequence: TGTGCCAGTAAAACACAGGAAAATAGCAATCAGCCCCAGCATTTT. Protein: CASKTQENSNQPQHF. The genes are TRBV19 and TRBJ1-5; perhaps TRBD1 as D (5 bases). Germline CDR1 reads LNHDA; CDR2 reads SQIVND (reference sequence). The CDR3 sequence is 15 residues long. Trimming took off 7 bases at V and 0 bases at J, with 13 bases between the two ends.

The chain employs TRBV15 and TRBJ2-5; TRBD1 matches at 8 bases. Germline CDR1 reads LNHNV; CDR2 reads YYDKDF (reference sequence). The CDR3 spans 14 residues. V trimming: 0 bases; J trimming: 5 bases; junction bases outside the gene matches: 2. The CDR3 loop is CATSRDTGGETQYF. CDR3 sequence (DNA): TGTGCCACCAGCAGAGATACAGGGGGGGAGACCCAGTACTTC.

This clone occurred once. The rearrangement joins TRBV7-2 to TRBJ2-1; the D gene is possibly TRBD1 (5 bases). The CDR3 has 16 amino acids. The V end lost 3 bases, the J end lost 4 bases, and 16 bases lay between the germline ends. Germline V gene sequence: CDR1 SGHTA, CDR2 FQGNSA. The CDR3: CASSFLDRPLYNEQFF. The CDR3 DNA sequence: TGTGCCAGCAGCTTTCTAGACAGACCCTTATACAATGAGCAGTTCTTC.

Written as DNA, the CDR3 is TGTGCCAGCAGCTTGGAGGGGCCTGCAACTAATGAAAAACTGTTTTTT. Protein product: CASSLEGPATNEKLFF. The gene calls are TRBV5-5 and TRBJ1-4; tentative D call: TRBD1 (5 bases). V was shortened by 0 bases and J by 0 bases, with 9 bases between the two germline ends. This CDR3 contains 16 residues. Per the germline V gene, CDR1 is SGHKS and CDR2 is YYEKEE (reference sequence).

The chain recombines TRBV9 with TRBJ1-3, with a weak D call TRBD1 (5 bases). V shed 0 bases and J shed 5 bases, with 12 bases lying between them. The CDR3 has 15 residues. The germline CDR1 and CDR2 sequences are SGDLS and YYNGEE. CDR3 in DNA: TGTGCCAGCAGCGTAGAGGGGTCCCCGCGAAACACCATATATTTT. This sequence encodes CASSVEGSPRNTIYF.